These 10 T cell receptor beta chains were sequenced from one sample in a study of cytomegalovirus exposure and HLA in healthy donors. Use of 60 Vbeta and 13 Jbeta primers characterized the PCR. Here immunoSEQ multiplex PCR was the method, and the copy in TCRdb shows in-frame clones only, minus some. The profile shows under 150,000 clones, more than 60% of them singletons. The sequenced sample consisted of PBMCs. These receptors were obtained from a male donor in good health and CMV-seronegative.

In this sample, this clone turned up a few times. V usage is TRBV6-6 and J usage is TRBJ2-3; D might be TRBD1 (6 bases). Germline-derived CDR1 and CDR2 are MNHNY and SVGAGI (reference sequence). The CDR3 is 12 amino acids. V was trimmed by 4 bases and J by 6 bases, leaving 8 bases between them. This CDR3 reads CASSSRGDTQYF. The CDR3, as DNA: TGTGCCAGCAGTTCTAGGGGGGATACGCAGTATTTT.

The chain recombines TRBV6-5 with TRBJ1-1, with a tentative D call TRBD1 (6 bases). Between the trimmed V and J ends, which lost 0 bases and 10 bases, there was a span of 9 bases. The CDR3 spans 12 residues. Germline V gives CDR1 MNHEY, CDR2 SVGAGI. This chain's CDR3 is CASSYSRGIAFF. Here the CDR3 DNA reads TGTGCCAGCAGTTACTCAAGGGGGATAGCTTTCTTT.

The chain is built from TRBV28 and TRBJ1-5; D is undetermined. There are 15 residues in the CDR3. Germline V gives CDR1 MDHEN, CDR2 SYDVKM. V lost 5 bases to trimming and J lost 5 bases, with 16 bases between them. The CDR3 coding sequence is TGTGCCAGCAGTCCTATCAGTCCCCGGGATCAGCCCCAGCATTTT. Encoded protein: CASSPISPRDQPQHF.

The chain recombines TRBV15 with TRBJ1-1; D is perhaps TRBD1 (5 bases). CDR1 and CDR2 from the germline V gene are LNHNV and YYDKDF (reference sequence). The V gene lost 0 bases and the J gene lost 2 bases, with 7 bases spanning the gap. The CDR3 consists of 14 residues. This CDR3 is CATSREGGNTEAFF. CDR3 coding DNA: TGTGCCACCAGCAGAGAGGGGGGTAACACTGAAGCTTTCTTT. Using reference TRBV15 and TRBJ1-1 for the parts outside the CDR3, the full variable domain is DAMVIQNPRYQVTQFGKPVTLSCSQTLNHNVMYWYQQKSSQAPKLLFHYYDKDFNNEADTPDNFQSRRPNTSFCFLDIRSPGLGDTAMYLCATSREGGNTEAFFGQGTRLTVV.

The V gene is TRBV6-5, the J gene TRBJ2-7; TRBD2 matches at 7 bases. The CDR3 is made up of 11 amino acids. V dropped 8 bases and J dropped 5; count of bases not matched to a gene: 3. In germline, CDR1 is MNHEY, CDR2 SVGAGI. In nucleotides, the CDR3 is TGTGCCAGCGGGAGGGGCCACGAGCAGTACTTC. It specifies CASGRGHEQYF.

V is TRBV7-8 and J is TRBJ1-5, with 8 bases aligning to TRBD1. The V segment lost 5 bases and the J segment 7 bases; nucleotides outside the gene matches: 16. The germline V gene encodes CDR1 SGHVS and CDR2 FQNEAQ. CDR3 length: 17 amino acids. The chain's CDR3 is CASSHQGTGLQVQPQHF. Written as DNA, the CDR3 is TGTGCCAGCAGCCATCAGGGGACAGGCTTACAAGTACAGCCCCAGCATTTT. Looking up the rest from reference TRBV7-8 and TRBJ1-5 gives the full variable domain: GAGVSQSPRYKVAKRGQDVALRCDPISGHVSLFWYQQALGQGPEFLTYFQNEAQLDKSGLPSDRFFAERPEGSVSTLKIQRTQQEDSAVYLCASSHQGTGLQVQPQHFGDGTRLSIL.

The chain carries TRBV11-1 and TRBJ2-7; 7 nucleotides match TRBD2. V dropped 6 bases and J dropped 6; count of bases not matched to a gene: 17. Looked up from germline, CDR1 is SGHAT and CDR2 is FQDESV (reference sequence). CDR3 length: 16 residues. The CDR3 loop reads CASRAREHFGRGEQYF. CDR3 nucleotide sequence: TGTGCCAGCAGGGCGCGGGAGCACTTCGGTAGAGGCGAGCAGTACTTC.

The CDR3 coding sequence is TGCAGCGTTGCAGGGGACAGGGGTTACGAGCAGTACTTC. It specifies CSVAGDRGYEQYF. V usage is TRBV29-1 and J usage is TRBJ2-7, with TRBD1 identical over 10 bases. Germline-derived CDR1 and CDR2 are SQVTM and ANQGSEA. J lost 4 bases, V lost 4 bases, and 4 bases had no gene match. The CDR3 runs 13 residues.

This clone appeared a few times. The chain carries TRBV4-1 and TRBJ2-7; 8 nucleotides match TRBD1. Germline assignment: CDR1 MGHRA and CDR2 YSYEKL. The CDR3 contains 14 residues. With V trimmed by 2 bases and J by 6 bases, 6 bases remained unmatched. The CDR3 bases are TGCGCCAGCAGCCAACTGACAGGGGTCCGCGAGCAGTACTTC. The encoded protein is CASSQLTGVREQYF.

J is TRBJ1-1 and V is TRBV18; D remains unclear. Germline CDR1 reads KGHSH; CDR2 reads LQKENI. The CDR3 is made up of 14 amino acids. Trimming shortened V by 3 bases and J by 1 base, and 9 bases separated the two germline ends. The DNA of the CDR3 is TGTGCCAGCTCACCGCAGGTAGGGAACACTGAAGCTTTCTTT. Translating gives CASSPQVGNTEAFF.